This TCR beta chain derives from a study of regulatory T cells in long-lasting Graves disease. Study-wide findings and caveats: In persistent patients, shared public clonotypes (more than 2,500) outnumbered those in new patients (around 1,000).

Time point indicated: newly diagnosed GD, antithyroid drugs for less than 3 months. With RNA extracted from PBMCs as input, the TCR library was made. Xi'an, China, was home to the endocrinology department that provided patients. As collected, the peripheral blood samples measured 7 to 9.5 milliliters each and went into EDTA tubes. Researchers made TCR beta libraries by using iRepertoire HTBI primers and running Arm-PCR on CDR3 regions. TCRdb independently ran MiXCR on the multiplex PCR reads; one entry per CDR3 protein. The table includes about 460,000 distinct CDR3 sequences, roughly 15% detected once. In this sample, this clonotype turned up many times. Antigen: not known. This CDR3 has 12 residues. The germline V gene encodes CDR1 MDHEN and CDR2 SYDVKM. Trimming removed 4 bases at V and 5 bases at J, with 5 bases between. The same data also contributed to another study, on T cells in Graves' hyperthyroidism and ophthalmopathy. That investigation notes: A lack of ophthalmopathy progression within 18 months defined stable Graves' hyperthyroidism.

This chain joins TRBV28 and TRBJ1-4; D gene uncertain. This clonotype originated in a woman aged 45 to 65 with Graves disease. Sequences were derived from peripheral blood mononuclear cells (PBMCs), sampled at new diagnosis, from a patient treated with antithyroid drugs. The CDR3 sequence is CASSSANEKLFF. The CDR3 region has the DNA TGTGCCAGCAGTTCCGCGAATGAAAAACTGTTTTTT.